This T cell receptor beta chain was captured in a study of blood T cell repertoires in COVID-19. Whole-study context: The samples span acute and convalescent COVID-19 from the United States, Italy and Spain.

Original methodology: Amplification from reference gene primers served as the basis for estimated nucleated cell counts. Sequenced by immunoSEQ multiplex PCR; TCRdb stores in-frame clones only, minus some. The DNA gave D and trimming, while V, J and clone size come from that table. The profile covers approximately 400,000 clones, with about 91% appearing a single time and 10% to 15% taken by the ten largest. CDR1 and CDR2 from the germline V gene are MNHEY and SMNVEV (reference sequence). The CDR3 contains 14 residues. V trimming: 5 bases; J trimming: 1 base; junction bases outside the gene matches: 5. Those enrolled in Seattle joined during active infection and were followed longitudinally afterward.

The TCR originated in a woman aged 45-65 years with COVID-19, enrolled during active disease. Sequenced sample: peripheral blood. The chain joins TRBV27 to TRBJ2-7; 7 nucleotides align to TRBD1. Here the CDR3 reads CASSLDRTSYEQYF. Written as DNA, the CDR3 is TGTGCCAGCAGTCTGGACAGGACTTCCTACGAGCAGTACTTC.